This entry concerns a single T cell receptor (beta chain). This clonotype occurred a few times. Its antigen target is currently unknown. Per-nucleotide qualities are absent, and no much larger clonotype sits a single base away. To demonstrate the VDJtools post-analysis software, TCR beta repertoires were profiled from the peripheral blood of some 12 young patients with multiple sclerosis. The patients with multiple sclerosis were children and adolescents between roughly 6 and 17 years of age. This entry is derived from a study of post-analysis software for immune sequencing data (dated by TCRdb to between 2014 and 2016). Some background on the complete study: Disease courses on record covered relapsing-remitting, secondary progressive and progressive-relapsing multiple sclerosis, though some patients had no subtype annotation. Patient repertoires were compared against about twelve previously published healthy control repertoires from donors aged roughly 6 to 28 years. A subset of samples was prepared in parallel using single-end sample barcoding, then pooled and co-amplified after Illumina adapter ligation.

Study-wide conclusions, independent of this receptor: The multiple sclerosis patient group was slightly younger than the control group. Strong co-clustering of samples prepared in the same batch was shown by direct clustering with F measure, prompting a batch-effect correction. Patients showed significantly higher frequencies than controls for 4 or 5 TRBV segments, among them TRBV5-6, TRBV5-1 and TRBV20-1. Normalized Chao1 diversity was significantly lower in multiple sclerosis patients than controls, suggesting substantial peripheral T-cell clonal expansion.

The library was made by PCR. Sequenced on an Illumina HiSeq 2500. To reduce PCR and sequencing biases, unique molecular identifiers were incorporated into the TCR beta cDNA libraries. Roughly 0.5 million cDNA molecules were obtained per 1 to 10 million input T cells, so each molecule approximated one T cell. The patient libraries were prepared and sequenced with the same protocol used for the earlier healthy control dataset. Samples belonging to the same batch were prepared together, multiplexed and sequenced on a shared HiSeq lane. In the original analysis: MIGEC handled the raw barcoded reads, throwing out single-read molecular identifier groups before consensus assembly and CDR3 extraction. Clonotype tables were post-analysed with VDJtools, and diversity was normalized by down-sampling all datasets to the smallest sample size. To correct batch-related cross-sample contamination, repertoire overlap clustering matched CDR3 amino acid sequences but not nucleotide sequences. TCRdb passed the public sequencing reads through fastp at Q25 and MiXCR, retaining productive beta sequences. Under each unique CDR3 protein, matching rows form one entry showing the most common genes and DNA. None of the V and J calls come from the authors' own analysis; TCRdb made them. Recorded for this sample are some 690,000 distinct CDR3 sequences; more than 50% of them occurred a single time. Of the sample, 11% falls within the top ten clones.

The junction carries 17 bases between V and J, which are trimmed by 3 bases and 4 bases respectively. As encoded in the germline V gene (reference sequence), CDR1 is SEHNR while CDR2 is FQNEAQ. The CDR3 holds 16 amino acids from the cysteine to the phenylalanine. Kept here is only the CDR3 DNA, which spans 48 bases and is read in frame from base 1. This chain joins TRBV7-9 to TRBJ2-3; the D region possibly corresponds to TRBD2 (5 bases align). The sequence was obtained from a girl aged 2 to 10 with multiple sclerosis. The source material was blood. The DNA sequence follows: TGTGCCAGCAGCTTTGTGGGTTACGGGGATGCAGATACGCAGTATTTT. Protein translation: CASSFVGYGDADTQYF.